Shown below are 10 T cell receptor beta chains from a single sample sequenced in a study of cytomegalovirus exposure and HLA in healthy donors. Use of 60 Vbeta and 13 Jbeta primers characterized the PCR. The method was immunoSEQ multiplex PCR; TCRdb's version includes in-frame clones alone and lacks a portion of them. The sample yields about 190,000 clones, 78% seen once. Sequencing was performed on PBMCs. Receptors were obtained from a woman in her twenties or thirties in good health and CMV-seropositive.

V and J are TRBV19 and TRBJ2-1; D may be TRBD2 (5 bases). Per germline, CDR1 LNHDA and CDR2 SQIVND (reference sequence). CDR3 length: 16 amino acids. V was clipped by 2 bases and J by 5 bases, with 16 bases between them. This CDR3 reads CASSIQAVNGNNEQFF. CDR3 nucleotide sequence: TGTGCCAGTAGTATACAGGCAGTAAACGGGAACAATGAGCAGTTCTTC.

V and J are TRBV6-5 and TRBJ2-7, with TRBD2 identical over 9 bases. CDR3 length: 13 amino acids. V shed 7 bases and J 6 bases; nucleotides not matched to a gene: 7. Germline CDR1 is MNHEY and CDR2 is SVGAGI. DNA of the CDR3: TGTGCCAGCATGATAGCGGGAGTCGGCGAGCAGTACTTC. This translates into CASMIAGVGEQYF.

This clone was observed a single time. This sequence joins TRBV27 and TRBJ2-3, with a tentative D call TRBD1 (6 bases). The CDR3 runs to 14 residues. CDR1 is MNHEY and CDR2 is SMNVEV in the germline V gene (reference sequence). V was cut by 4 bases and J by 2 bases, with 10 bases left in between. The chain's CDR3 is CASSWTAATDTQYF. Here the CDR3 DNA reads TGTGCCAGCAGTTGGACAGCCGCCACAGATACGCAGTATTTT.

This clone showed up just a few times. The chain joins TRBV4-2 to TRBJ2-3; D gene unclear. The CDR3 is 14 residues long. Trimming took 0 bases from V and 5 from J, leaving 9 bases between them. Germline CDR1 reads LGHNA; CDR2 reads YNFKEQ. The CDR3 bases are TGTGCCAGCAGCCAAGAGGGCATAGGAGATACGCAGTATTTT. It translates to CASSQEGIGDTQYF.

The chain joins TRBV11-2 to TRBJ1-2; D might be TRBD1 (5 bases). Trimming stripped 4 bases from V and 5 bases from J, with 14 bases between. The CDR3 is 14 residues long. Germline V gene lookup returns CDR1 SGHAT and CDR2 FQNNGV. The CDR3 protein is CASSSFGGGYGYTF. The CDR3 DNA reads as TGTGCCAGCAGCTCCTTTGGGGGGGGATATGGCTACACCTTC.

This chain connects TRBV19 to TRBJ2-2; D possibly corresponds to TRBD1 (5 bases). The CDR3 covers 14 residues. Germline V gives CDR1 LNHDA, CDR2 SQIVND (reference sequence). Trimming left V 5 bases short and J 9 bases short, with 16 bases between. The CDR3 DNA follows: TGTGCCAGTAGTCCCGGACATGGCCGGAGGGAGCTGTTTTTT. It codes for CASSPGHGRRELFF.

The genes are TRBV4-1 and TRBJ1-5; no firm D call. V lost 1 base and J lost 1, with 8 bases in between. CDR1 MGHRA and CDR2 YSYEKL come from the germline V gene. The CDR3 has 15 amino acids. CDR3: CASSQVWASNQPQHF. The CDR3 region has the DNA TGCGCCAGCAGCCAAGTATGGGCCAGCAATCAGCCCCAGCATTTT.

The chain recombines TRBV7-5 with TRBJ2-3; TRBD2 reflects the table's D call only, with no check against the DNA. TRBV7-5 is a listed pseudogene. CDR3 length equals 13 residues. The CDR3 region has the DNA TGTGCCAGAAGCGTAACTATAATAGATACGCAGTATTTT. Its protein is CARSVTIIDTQYF.

This clone showed up just a few times. V and J are TRBV4-2 and TRBJ1-5; D remains unclear. From germline, CDR1 is LGHNA and CDR2 YNFKEQ. With 0 bases removed from V and 3 bases from J, the gap between germline ends came to 3 bases. CDR3 size: 13 residues. CDR3 nucleotide sequence: TGTGCCAGCAGCCAAGACCACAATCAGCCCCAGCATTTT. The encoded protein is CASSQDHNQPQHF.

The chain is built from TRBV13 and TRBJ2-3, with 8 bases that match TRBD1. Germline V gene lookup returns CDR1 PRHDT and CDR2 FYEKMQ (reference sequence). The CDR3 length is 16 residues. With V trimmed by 4 bases and J by 4 bases, 10 bases remained unmatched. The DNA of the CDR3 is TGTGCCAGCAGCTCCCCCGACAGGGGTAGGGCAGATACGCAGTATTTT. Translation: CASSSPDRGRADTQYF.